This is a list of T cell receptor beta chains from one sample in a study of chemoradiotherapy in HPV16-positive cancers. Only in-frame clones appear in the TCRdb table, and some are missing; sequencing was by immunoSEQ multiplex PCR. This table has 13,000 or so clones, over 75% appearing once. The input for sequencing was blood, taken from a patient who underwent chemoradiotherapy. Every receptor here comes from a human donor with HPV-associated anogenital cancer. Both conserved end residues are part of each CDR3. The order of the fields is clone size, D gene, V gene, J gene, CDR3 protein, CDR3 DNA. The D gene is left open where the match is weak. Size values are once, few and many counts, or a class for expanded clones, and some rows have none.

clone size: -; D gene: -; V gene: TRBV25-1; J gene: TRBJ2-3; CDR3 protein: CASSGSTDTQYF; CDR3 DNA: TGTGCCAGCAGTGGTTCCACAGATACGCAGTATTTT
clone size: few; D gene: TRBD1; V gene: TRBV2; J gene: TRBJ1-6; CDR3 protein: CASSSGTANSPLHF; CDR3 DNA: TGTGCCAGCAGTTCCGGGACAGCCAATTCACCCCTCCACTTT
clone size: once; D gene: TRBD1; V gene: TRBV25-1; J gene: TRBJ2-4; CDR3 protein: CASSSGTGMIAEYF; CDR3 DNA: TGTGCCAGCAGTTCCGGGACAGGGATGATCGCGGAGTACTTC
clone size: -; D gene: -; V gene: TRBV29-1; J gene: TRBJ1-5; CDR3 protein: CSVAQGGYQPQHF; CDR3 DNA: TGCAGCGTTGCCCAGGGCGGGTATCAGCCCCAGCATTTT
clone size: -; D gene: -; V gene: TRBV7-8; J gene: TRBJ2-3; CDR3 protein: CASSRSRVPYTDTQYF; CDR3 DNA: TGTGCCAGCAGCCGATCACGGGTCCCTTACACAGATACGCAGTATTTT
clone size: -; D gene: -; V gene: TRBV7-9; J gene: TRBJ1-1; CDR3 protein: CASSVQWDTEAFF; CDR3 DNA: TGTGCCAGCAGCGTACAGTGGGACACTGAAGCTTTCTTT
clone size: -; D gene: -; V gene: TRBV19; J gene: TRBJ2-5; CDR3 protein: CASSPRYSRQETQYF; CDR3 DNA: TGTGCCAGTAGTCCCCGGTACAGCCGTCAAGAGACCCAGTACTTC
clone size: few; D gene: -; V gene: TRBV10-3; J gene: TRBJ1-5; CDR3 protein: CAISESLQGQPQHF; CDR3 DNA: TGTGCCATCAGTGAGTCCCTTCAGGGTCAGCCCCAGCATTTT
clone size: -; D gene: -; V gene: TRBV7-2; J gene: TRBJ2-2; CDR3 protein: CASSRTGYTGELFF; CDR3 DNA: TGTGCCAGCAGCCGTACAGGGTACACCGGGGAGCTGTTTTTT
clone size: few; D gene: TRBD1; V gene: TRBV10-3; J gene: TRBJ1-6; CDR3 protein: CAIRQGTSDNSPLHF; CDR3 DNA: TGTGCCATCAGACAGGGGACTTCGGATAATTCACCCCTCCACTTT
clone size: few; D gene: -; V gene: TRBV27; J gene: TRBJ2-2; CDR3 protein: CAIRMGAGELFF; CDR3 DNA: TGTGCCATCAGGATGGGAGCCGGGGAGCTGTTTTTT
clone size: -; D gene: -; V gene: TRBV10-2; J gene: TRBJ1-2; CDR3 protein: CASMRDDYGYTF; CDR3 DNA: TGCGCCAGCATGAGGGATGACTATGGCTACACCTTC
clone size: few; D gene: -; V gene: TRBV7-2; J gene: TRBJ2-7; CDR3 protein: CASSRRGSSYEQYF; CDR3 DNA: TGTGCCAGCAGCCGCCGAGGGTCCAGCTACGAGCAGTACTTC
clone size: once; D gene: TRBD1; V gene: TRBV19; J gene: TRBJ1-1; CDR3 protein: CASSIRTGPSQAFF; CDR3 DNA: TGTGCCAGTAGTATTCGGACAGGCCCCTCTCAAGCTTTCTTT
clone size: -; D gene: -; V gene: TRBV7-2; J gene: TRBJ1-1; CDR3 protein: CASSSAFGGSNTEAFF; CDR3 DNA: TGTGCCAGCAGCTCCGCATTTGGGGGCTCAAACACTGAAGCTTTCTTT
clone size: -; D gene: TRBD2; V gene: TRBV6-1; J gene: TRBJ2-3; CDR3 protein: CASIRAGQSTDTQYF; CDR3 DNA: TGTGCCAGCATTCGAGCGGGGCAAAGCACAGATACGCAGTATTTT
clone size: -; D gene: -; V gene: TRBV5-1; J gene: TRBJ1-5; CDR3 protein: CASSLVPDNQPQHF; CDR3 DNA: TGCGCCAGCAGCTTGGTTCCGGACAATCAGCCCCAGCATTTT
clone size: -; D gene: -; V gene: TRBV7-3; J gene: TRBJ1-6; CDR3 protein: CASSLDGQINSPLHF; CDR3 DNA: TGTGCCAGCAGCTTAGATGGACAGATTAATTCACCCCTCCACTTT